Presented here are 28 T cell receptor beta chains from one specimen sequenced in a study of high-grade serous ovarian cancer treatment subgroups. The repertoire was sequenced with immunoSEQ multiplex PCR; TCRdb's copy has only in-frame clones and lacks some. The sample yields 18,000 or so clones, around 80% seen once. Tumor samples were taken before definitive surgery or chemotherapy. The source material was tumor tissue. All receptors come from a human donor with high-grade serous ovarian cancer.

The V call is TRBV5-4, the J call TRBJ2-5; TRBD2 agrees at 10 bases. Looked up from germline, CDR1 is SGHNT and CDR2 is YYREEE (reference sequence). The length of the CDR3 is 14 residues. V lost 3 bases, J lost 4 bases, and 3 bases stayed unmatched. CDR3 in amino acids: CASSSSGSLETQYF. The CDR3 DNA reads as TGTGCCAGCAGCTCTAGCGGGAGTCTAGAGACCCAGTACTTC. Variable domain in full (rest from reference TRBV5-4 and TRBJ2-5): ETGVTQSPTHLIKTRGQQVTLRCSSQSGHNTVSWYQQALGQGPQFIFQYYREEENGRGNFPPRFSGLQFPNYSSELNVNALELDDSALYLCASSSSGSLETQYFGPGTRLLVL.

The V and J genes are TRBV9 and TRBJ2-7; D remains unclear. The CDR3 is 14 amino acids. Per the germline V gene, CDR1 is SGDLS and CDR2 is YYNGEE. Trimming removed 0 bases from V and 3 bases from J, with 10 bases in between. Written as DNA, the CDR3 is TGTGCCAGCAGCGTAGATCGGATAGGCTACGAGCAGTACTTC. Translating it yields CASSVDRIGYEQYF.

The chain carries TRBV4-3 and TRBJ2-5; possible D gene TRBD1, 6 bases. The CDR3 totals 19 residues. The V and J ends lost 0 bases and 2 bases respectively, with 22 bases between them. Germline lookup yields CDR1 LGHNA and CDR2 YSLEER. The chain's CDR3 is CASSQDSRRGGDVQETQYF. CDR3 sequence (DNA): TGCGCCAGCAGCCAAGATTCCCGCAGGGGCGGAGATGTTCAAGAGACCCAGTACTTC.

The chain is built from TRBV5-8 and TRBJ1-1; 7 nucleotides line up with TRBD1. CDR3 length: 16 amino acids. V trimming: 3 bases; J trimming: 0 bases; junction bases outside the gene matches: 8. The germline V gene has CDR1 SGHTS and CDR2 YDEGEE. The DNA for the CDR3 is TGTGCCAGCAGCTCGGGACAGCAGACCATGAACACTGAAGCTTTCTTT. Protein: CASSSGQQTMNTEAFF.

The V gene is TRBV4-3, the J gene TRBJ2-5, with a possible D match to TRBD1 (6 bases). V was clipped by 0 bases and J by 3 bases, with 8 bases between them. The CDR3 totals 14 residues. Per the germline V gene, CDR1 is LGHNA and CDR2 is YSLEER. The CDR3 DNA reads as TGCGCCAGCAGCCAAGAGGGGGACAAAGAGACCCAGTACTTC. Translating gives CASSQEGDKETQYF.

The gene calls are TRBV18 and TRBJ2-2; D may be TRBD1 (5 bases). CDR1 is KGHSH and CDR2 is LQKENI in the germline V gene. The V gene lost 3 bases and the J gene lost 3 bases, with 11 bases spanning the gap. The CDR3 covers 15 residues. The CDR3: CASSPQGTDTGELFF. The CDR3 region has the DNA TGTGCCAGCTCACCCCAGGGTACGGACACCGGGGAGCTGTTTTTT.

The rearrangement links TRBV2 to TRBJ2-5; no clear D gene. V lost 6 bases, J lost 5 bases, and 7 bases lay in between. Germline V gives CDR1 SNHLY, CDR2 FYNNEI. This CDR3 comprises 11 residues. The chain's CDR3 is CASSLEETQYF. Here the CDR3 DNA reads TGTGCCAGCAGCTTGGAGGAGACCCAGTACTTC.

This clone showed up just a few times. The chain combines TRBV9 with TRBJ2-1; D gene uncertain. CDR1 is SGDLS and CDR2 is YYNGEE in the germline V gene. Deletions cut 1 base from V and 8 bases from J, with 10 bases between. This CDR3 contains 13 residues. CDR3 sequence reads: CASSVPGSDEQFF. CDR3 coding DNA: TGTGCCAGCAGCGTACCGGGTTCGGATGAGCAGTTCTTC.

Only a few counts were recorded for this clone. CDR3 nucleotides: TGTGCCTGGAGTGTAGGGGGGGGCCTCAATCAGCCCCAGCATTTT. Encoded protein: CAWSVGGGLNQPQHF. The genes are TRBV30 and TRBJ1-5, with D perhaps TRBD1 (6 bases). V dropped 0 bases and J dropped 3 bases, with 12 bases sitting between them. The CDR3 loop spans 15 amino acids. Germline values: CDR1 GTSNPN, CDR2 SVGIG (reference sequence).

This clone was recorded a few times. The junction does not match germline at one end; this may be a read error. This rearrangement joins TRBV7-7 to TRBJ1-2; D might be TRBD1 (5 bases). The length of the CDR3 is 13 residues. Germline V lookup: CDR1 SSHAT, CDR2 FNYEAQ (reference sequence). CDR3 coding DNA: TGTGCTAGCAGCTTACTCGGCGGGGGTGGCTACACCTTC. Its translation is CASSLLGGGGYTF.

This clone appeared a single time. The CDR3 sequence: CSVATTSGGIYEQYF. CDR3 DNA: TGCAGCGTTGCTACGACTAGCGGGGGAATCTACGAGCAGTACTTC. J is TRBJ2-7 and V is TRBV29-1; 12 nucleotides agree with TRBD2. With V trimmed by 4 bases and J by 3 bases, 7 bases remained unmatched. Germline assignment: CDR1 SQVTM and CDR2 ANQGSEA. The CDR3 length is 15 residues.

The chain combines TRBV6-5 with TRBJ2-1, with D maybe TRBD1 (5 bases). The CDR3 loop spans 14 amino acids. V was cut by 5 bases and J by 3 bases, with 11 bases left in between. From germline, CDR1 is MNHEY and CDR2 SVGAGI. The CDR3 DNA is TGTGCCAGCAGTCCCGGACAATTCTACAATGAGCAGTTCTTC. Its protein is CASSPGQFYNEQFF.

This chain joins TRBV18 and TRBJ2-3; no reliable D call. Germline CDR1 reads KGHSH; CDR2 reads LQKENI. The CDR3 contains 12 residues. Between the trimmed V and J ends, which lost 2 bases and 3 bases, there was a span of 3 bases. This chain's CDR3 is CASSPGTDTQYF. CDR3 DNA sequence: TGTGCCAGCTCACCAGGGACAGATACGCAGTATTTT. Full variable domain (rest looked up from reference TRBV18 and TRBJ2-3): NAGVMQNPRHLVRRRGQEARLRCSPMKGHSHVYWYRQLPEEGLKFMVYLQKENIIDESGMPKERFSAEFPKEGPSILRIQQVVRGDSAAYFCASSPGTDTQYFGPGTRLTVL.

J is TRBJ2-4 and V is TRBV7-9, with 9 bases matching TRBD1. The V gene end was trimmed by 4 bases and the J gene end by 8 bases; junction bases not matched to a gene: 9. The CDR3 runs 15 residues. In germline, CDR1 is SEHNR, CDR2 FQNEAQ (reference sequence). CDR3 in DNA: TGTGCCAGCAGCTCCGGACAGGGGAGTATGCACATTCAGTACTTC. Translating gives CASSSGQGSMHIQYF.

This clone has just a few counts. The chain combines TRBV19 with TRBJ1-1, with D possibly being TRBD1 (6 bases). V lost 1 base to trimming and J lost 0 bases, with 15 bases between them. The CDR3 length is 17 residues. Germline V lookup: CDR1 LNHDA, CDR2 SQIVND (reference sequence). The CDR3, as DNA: TGTGCCAGTAGTATAGGATACGGGGGCCTAATGAACACTGAAGCTTTCTTT. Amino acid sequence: CASSIGYGGLMNTEAFF.

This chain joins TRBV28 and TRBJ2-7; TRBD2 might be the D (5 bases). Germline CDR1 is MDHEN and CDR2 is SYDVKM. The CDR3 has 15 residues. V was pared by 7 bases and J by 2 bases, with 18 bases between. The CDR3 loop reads CASTPREGRTYEQYF. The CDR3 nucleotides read TGTGCCAGCACCCCAAGAGAGGGAAGAACCTACGAGCAGTACTTC.

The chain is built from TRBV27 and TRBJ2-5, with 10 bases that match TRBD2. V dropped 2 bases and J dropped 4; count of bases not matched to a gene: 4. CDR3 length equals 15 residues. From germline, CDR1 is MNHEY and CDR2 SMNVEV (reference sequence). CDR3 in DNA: TGTGCCAGCAGTTTAAGACTAGCGGGTCCAGAGACCCAGTACTTC. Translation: CASSLRLAGPETQYF.

DNA for the CDR3: TGTGCCATCAGTGACAAGGAGTACAATGAGCAGTTCTTC. Protein sequence: CAISDKEYNEQFF. This chain connects TRBV10-3 to TRBJ2-1; no clear D. Germline CDR1 reads ENHRY; CDR2 reads SYGVKD. Trimming pared 3 bases from V and 4 bases from J, leaving 7 bases between. The CDR3 extends over 13 amino acids.

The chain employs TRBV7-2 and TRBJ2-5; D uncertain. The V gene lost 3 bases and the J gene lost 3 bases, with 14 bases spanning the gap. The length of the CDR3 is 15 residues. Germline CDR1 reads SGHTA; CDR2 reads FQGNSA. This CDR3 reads CASSFGASVKETQYF. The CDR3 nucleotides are TGTGCCAGCAGCTTTGGCGCGAGTGTCAAAGAGACCCAGTACTTC.

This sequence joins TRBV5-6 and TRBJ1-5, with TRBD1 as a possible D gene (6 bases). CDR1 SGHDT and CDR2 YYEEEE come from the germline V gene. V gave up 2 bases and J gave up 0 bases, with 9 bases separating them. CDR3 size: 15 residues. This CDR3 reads CASSLQGYSNQPQHF. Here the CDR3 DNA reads TGTGCCAGCAGCTTACAGGGCTATAGCAATCAGCCCCAGCATTTT.

The CDR3 loop is CASSQDQSTGANVLTF. CDR3 DNA sequence: TGCGCCAGCAGCCAAGATCAGAGCACTGGGGCCAACGTCCTGACTTTC. The chain combines TRBV4-3 with TRBJ2-6; no firm D call. The CDR3 runs 16 residues. V lost 0 bases to trimming and J lost 2 bases, with 8 bases between them. Germline CDR1 LGHNA, CDR2 YSLEER.

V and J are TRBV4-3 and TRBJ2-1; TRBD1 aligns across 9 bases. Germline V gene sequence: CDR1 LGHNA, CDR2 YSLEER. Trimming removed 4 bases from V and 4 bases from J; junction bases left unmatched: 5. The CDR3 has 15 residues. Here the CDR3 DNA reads TGCGCCAGCAGCCCAGGACAGGGGTATTACAATGAGCAGTTCTTC. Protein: CASSPGQGYYNEQFF.

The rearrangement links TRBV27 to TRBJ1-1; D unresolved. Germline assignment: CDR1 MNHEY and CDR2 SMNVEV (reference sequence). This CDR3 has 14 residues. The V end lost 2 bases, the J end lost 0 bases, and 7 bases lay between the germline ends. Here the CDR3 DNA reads TGTGCCAGCAGTTTAAGGGTAATGAACACTGAAGCTTTCTTT. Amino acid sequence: CASSLRVMNTEAFF.

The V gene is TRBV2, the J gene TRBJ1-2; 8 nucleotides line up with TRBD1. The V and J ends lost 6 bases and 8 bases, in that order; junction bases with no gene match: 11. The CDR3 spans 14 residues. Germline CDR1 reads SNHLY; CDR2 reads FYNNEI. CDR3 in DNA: TGTGCCAGCAGGGCACAGGGGGAGCGAACCGGCTACACCTTC. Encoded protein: CASRAQGERTGYTF.

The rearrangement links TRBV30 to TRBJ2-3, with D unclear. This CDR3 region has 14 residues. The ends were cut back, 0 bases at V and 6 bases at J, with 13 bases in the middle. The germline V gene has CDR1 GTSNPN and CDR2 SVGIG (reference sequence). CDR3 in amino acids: CAWSVSAGRDTQYF. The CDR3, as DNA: TGTGCCTGGAGTGTTTCCGCTGGACGGGATACGCAGTATTTT.

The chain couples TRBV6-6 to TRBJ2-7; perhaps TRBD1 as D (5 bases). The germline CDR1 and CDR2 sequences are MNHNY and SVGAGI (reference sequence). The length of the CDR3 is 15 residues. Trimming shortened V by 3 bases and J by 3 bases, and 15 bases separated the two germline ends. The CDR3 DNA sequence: TGTGCCAGCAGTTATTTCATCGGACACGTCTACGAGCAGTACTTC. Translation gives CASSYFIGHVYEQYF.

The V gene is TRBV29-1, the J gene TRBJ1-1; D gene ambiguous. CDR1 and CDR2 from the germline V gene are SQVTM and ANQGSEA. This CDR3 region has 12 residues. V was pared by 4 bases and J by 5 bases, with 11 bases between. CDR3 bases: TGCAGCGTTGGGAGCGGGGAAACTGAAGCTTTCTTT. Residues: CSVGSGETEAFF.

The CDR3 here is CASSPRRGDYGYTF. DNA of the CDR3: TGTGCCAGCAGCCCCCGACGGGGGGACTATGGCTACACCTTC. J is TRBJ1-2 and V is TRBV11-3, with D maybe TRBD1 (5 bases). The CDR3 has 14 residues. Germline V gene lookup returns CDR1 SGHNT and CDR2 YENEEA. Trimming left V 5 bases short and J 3 bases short, with 13 bases between.